The following is a T cell receptor (beta chain) sequence with its context. Seattle's cohort entered during active infection and was followed longitudinally. The authors' processing: Estimates of nucleated cell counts were drawn from the amplification of reference gene primers. Generated by immunoSEQ multiplex PCR, the TCRdb table keeps only in-frame clones and is missing some. That table furnishes V, J and clone size, whereas the DNA furnished D and trimming. The data show 220,000 or so clones, roughly four fifths seen once. V was cut by 5 bases and J by 2 bases, with 7 bases left in between. The germline V gene has CDR1 LNHNV and CDR2 YYDKDF (reference sequence). The CDR3 runs to 13 residues. The sample originates from a study of blood T cell repertoires in COVID-19. As for the study in general: The origin of the acute and convalescent COVID-19 samples was the United States, Italy and Spain.

The sample was peripheral blood. V usage is TRBV15 and J usage is TRBJ2-4; D gene unclear. The TCR comes from an elderly woman with COVID-19, enrolled during active disease. This CDR3 is CATSPPPKNIQYF. In nucleotides, the CDR3 is TGTGCCACCAGCCCTCCTCCCAAAAACATTCAGTACTTC.